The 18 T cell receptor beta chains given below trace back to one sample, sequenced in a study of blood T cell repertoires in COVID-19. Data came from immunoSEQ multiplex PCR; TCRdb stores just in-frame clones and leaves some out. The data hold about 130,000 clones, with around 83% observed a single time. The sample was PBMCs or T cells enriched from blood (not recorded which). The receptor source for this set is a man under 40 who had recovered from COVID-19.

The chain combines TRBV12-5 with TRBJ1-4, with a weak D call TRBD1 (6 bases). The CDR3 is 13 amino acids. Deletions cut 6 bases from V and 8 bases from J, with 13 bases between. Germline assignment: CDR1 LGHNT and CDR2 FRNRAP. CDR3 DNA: TGTGCTAGTGGGGACAGTGTGGAAGAAAAACTGTTTTTT. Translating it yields CASGDSVEEKLFF.

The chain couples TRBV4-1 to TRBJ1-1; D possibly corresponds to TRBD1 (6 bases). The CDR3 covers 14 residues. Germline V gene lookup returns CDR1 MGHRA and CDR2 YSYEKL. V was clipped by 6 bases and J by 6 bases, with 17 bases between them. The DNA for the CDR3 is TGCGCCAGCAGAAGGACAGCCAGTGGCGCTGAAGCTTTCTTT. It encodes CASRRTASGAEAFF.

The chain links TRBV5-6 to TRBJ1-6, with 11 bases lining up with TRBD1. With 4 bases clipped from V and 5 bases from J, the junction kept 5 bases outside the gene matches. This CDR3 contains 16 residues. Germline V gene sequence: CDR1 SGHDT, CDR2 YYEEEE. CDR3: CASSPGTGGDNSPLHF. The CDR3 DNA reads TGTGCCAGCAGCCCAGGGACAGGGGGGGATAATTCACCCCTCCACTTT.

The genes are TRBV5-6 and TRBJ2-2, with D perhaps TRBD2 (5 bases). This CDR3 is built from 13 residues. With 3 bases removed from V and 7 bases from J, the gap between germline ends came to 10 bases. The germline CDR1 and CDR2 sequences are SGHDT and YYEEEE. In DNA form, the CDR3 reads TGTGCCAGCAGCTCCCTAGAGGGCGGGGAGCTGTTTTTT. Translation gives CASSSLEGGELFF.

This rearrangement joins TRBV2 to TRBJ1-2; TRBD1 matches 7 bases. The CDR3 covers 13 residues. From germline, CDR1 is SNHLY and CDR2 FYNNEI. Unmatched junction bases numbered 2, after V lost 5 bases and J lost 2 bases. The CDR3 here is CASSPGQNYGYTF. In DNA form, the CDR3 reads TGTGCCAGCAGTCCGGGACAGAACTATGGCTACACCTTC.

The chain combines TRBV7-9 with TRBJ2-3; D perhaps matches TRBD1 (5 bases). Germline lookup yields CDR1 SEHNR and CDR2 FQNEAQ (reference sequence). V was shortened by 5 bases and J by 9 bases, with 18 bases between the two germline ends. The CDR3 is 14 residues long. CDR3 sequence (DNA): TGTGCCAGCAGCCCGAGAGACAGTGTCTGGACGCAGTATTTT. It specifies CASSPRDSVWTQYF.

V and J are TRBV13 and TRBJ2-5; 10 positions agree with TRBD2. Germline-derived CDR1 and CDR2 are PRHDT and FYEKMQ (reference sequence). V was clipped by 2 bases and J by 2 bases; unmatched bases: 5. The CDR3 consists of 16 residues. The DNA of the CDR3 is TGTGCCAGCAGCTTATCCCAGCGGGGGGGACAAGAGACCCAGTACTTC. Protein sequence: CASSLSQRGGQETQYF.

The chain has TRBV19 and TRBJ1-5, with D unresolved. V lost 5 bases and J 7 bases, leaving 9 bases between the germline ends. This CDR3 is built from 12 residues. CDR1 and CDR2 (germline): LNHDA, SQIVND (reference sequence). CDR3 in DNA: TGTGCCAGTAGTTGGGCAGGACAGCCCCAGCATTTT. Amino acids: CASSWAGQPQHF.

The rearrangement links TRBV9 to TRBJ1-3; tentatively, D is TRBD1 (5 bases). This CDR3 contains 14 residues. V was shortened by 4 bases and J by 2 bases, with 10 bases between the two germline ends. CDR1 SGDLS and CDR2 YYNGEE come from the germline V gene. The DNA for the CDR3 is TGTGCCAGCAGCCCCAGGACAACTGGAAACACCATATATTTT. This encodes CASSPRTTGNTIYF.

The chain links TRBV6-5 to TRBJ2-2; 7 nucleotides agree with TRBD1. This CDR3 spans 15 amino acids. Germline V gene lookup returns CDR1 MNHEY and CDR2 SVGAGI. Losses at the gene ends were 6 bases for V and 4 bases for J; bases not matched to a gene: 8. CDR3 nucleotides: TGTGCCAGCAGCATACAGGGGCGACTCACCGGGGAGCTGTTTTTT. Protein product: CASSIQGRLTGELFF.

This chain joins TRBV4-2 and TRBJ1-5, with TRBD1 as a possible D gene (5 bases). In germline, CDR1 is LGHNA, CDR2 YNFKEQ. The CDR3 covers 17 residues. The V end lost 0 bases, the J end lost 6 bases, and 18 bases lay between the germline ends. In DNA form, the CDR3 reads TGTGCCAGCAGCCAAGACGGTGCGGGGGATCGTAGTCAGCCCCAGCATTTT. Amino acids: CASSQDGAGDRSQPQHF.

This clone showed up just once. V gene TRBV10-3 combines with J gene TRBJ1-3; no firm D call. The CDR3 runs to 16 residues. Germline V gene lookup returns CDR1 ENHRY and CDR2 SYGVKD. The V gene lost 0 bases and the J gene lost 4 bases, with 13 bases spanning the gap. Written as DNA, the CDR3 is TGTGCCATCAGTGAGTCGGGAGTTGGCGCCGGAAACACCATATATTTT. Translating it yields CAISESGVGAGNTIYF.

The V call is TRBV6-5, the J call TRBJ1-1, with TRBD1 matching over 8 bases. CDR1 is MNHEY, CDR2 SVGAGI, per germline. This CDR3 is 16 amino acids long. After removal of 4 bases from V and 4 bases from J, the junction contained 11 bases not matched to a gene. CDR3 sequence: CASSFSGGASGTEAFF. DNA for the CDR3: TGTGCCAGCAGTTTTTCAGGGGGCGCTTCGGGCACTGAAGCTTTCTTT.

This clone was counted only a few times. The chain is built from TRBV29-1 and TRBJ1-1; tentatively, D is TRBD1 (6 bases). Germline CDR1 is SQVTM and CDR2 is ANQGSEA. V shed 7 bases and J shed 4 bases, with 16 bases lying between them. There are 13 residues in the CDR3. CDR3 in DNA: TGCAGCGCTACCTGGGACACGAGCACTGAAGCTTTCTTT. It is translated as CSATWDTSTEAFF. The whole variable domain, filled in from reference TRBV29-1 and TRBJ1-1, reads SAVISQKPSRDICQRGTSLTIQCQVDSQVTMMFWYRQQPGQSLTLIATANQGSEATYESGFVIDKFPISRPNLTFSTLTVSNMSPEDSSIYLCSATWDTSTEAFFGQGTRLTVV.

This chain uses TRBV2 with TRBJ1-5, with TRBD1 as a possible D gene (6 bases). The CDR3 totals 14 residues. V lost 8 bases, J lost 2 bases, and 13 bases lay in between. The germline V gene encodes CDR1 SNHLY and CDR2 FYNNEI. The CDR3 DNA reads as TGTGCCAGCCGCAGGGGAGGGGGCAATCAGCCCCAGCATTTT. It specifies CASRRGGGNQPQHF.

CDR3 sequence: CASSDQGVANEKLFF. Here the CDR3 DNA reads TGTGCCAGCAGTGACCAGGGGGTGGCTAATGAAAAACTGTTTTTT. The gene calls are TRBV6-1 and TRBJ1-4, with 7 bases lining up with TRBD1. Germline CDR1 and CDR2: MNHNS and SASEGT. With V trimmed by 3 bases and J by 3 bases, 4 bases remained unmatched. The CDR3 loop spans 15 amino acids.

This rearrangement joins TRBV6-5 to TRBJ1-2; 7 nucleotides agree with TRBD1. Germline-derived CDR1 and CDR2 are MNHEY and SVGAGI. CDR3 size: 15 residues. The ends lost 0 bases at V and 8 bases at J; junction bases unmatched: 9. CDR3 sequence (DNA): TGTGCCAGCAGTTACTCGACAGGGCCTGATGAAGGCTACACCTTC. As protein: CASSYSTGPDEGYTF.

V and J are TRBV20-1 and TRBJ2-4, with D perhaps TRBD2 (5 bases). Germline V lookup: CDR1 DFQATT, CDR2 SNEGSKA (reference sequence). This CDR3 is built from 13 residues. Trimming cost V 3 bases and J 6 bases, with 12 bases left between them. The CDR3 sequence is CSASAGLGNIQYF. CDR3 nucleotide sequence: TGCAGTGCTAGTGCGGGTCTCGGAAACATTCAGTACTTC.